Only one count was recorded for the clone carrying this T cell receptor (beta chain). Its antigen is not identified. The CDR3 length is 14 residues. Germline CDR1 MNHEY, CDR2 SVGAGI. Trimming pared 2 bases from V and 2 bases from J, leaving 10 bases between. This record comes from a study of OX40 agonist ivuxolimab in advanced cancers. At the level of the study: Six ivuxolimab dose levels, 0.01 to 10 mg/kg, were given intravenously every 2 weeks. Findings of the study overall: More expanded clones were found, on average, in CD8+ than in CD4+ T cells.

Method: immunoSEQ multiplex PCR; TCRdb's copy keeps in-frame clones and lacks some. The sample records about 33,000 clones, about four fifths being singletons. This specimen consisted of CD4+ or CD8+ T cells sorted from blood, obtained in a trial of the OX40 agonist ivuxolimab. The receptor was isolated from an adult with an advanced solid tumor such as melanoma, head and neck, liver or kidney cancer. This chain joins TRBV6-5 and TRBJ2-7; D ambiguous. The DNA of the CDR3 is TGTGCCAGCAGTTACGACCCCCCTCCCTACGAGCAGTACTTC. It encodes CASSYDPPPYEQYF.